Reported below is one T cell receptor (beta chain). The authors' processing: Quantification of nucleated cells was approximated via reference gene primer amplification. Method: immunoSEQ multiplex PCR; TCRdb's copy keeps in-frame clones and lacks some. V and J calls and clone size are those listed in that table; D and trimming were worked out from the DNA. The repertoire holds 250,000 to 350,000 clones, about 86% seen once, with 1% to 1.5% in the top ten. These data are taken from a study of blood T cell repertoires in COVID-19. The CDR3 runs 15 residues. Germline CDR1 MNHEY, CDR2 SVGAGI. Germline trimming cut 2 bases from V and 6 bases from J; bases unmatched to any gene: 4.

This chain connects TRBV6-5 to TRBJ1-6; 7 nucleotides line up with TRBD1. The sample comprised peripheral blood. The source is a woman aged 45-65 years with acute or convalescent COVID-19. The CDR3 DNA is TGTGCCAGCAGTTACAGACAGGGTGCTAATTCACCCCTCCACTTT. Protein sequence: CASSYRQGANSPLHF.